This TCR beta chain was recorded in a study of early T cells in non-severe SARS-CoV-2 infection. Molecules of cDNA were individually given unique molecular identifiers that were attached to them. In TCRdb, the 5' RACE reads were re-called with MiXCR into one record per CDR3 protein. The data hold tens of thousands of distinct CDR3 sequences, with 11% to 15% observed a single time. This CDR3 is built from 15 residues. The V gene end was trimmed by 3 bases and the J gene end by 5 bases; junction bases not matched to a gene: 12. Germline CDR1 reads DFQATT; CDR2 reads SNEGSKA (reference sequence). This clonotype was found many times.

This TCR derives from an adult who was a healthcare worker with PCR-confirmed SARS-CoV-2 infection or an uninfected control (not recorded which). The sequencing sample was made of whole blood. The chain uses TRBV20-1 and TRBJ1-1, with 7 nucleotides matching TRBD1. The CDR3 is CSARAPPRGKTEAFF. Here the CDR3 DNA reads TGCAGTGCTAGGGCCCCCCCCAGGGGGAAGACTGAAGCTTTCTTT.